A selection of T cell receptor beta chains follows, all from one sample in a study of memory CD4+ T cells and cytomegalovirus serostatus. Clones were read by immunoSEQ multiplex PCR, and TCRdb kept only the in-frame ones, dropping some. Here the sample spans over 75,000 clones, roughly 80% being singletons. The specimen was memory CD4+ T cells from blood. All receptors derive from an adult in good health and CMV-seropositive. The CDR3 runs from the conserved cysteine through the conserved F or W.

J gene: TRBJ1-2; V gene: TRBV5-1; CDR3 protein: CASSLRGNYGYTF
J gene: TRBJ2-7; V gene: TRBV28; CDR3 protein: CASSPLHSSGRDSYEQYF
J gene: TRBJ2-3; V gene: TRBV9; CDR3 protein: CASSVAGTHYTDTQYF
J gene: TRBJ1-2; V gene: TRBV7-9; CDR3 protein: CASSLSQSNYGYTF
J gene: TRBJ1-5; V gene: TRBV6-1; CDR3 protein: CASSEARGGWSNQPQHF
J gene: TRBJ2-1; V gene: TRBV18; CDR3 protein: CASSPQDTLYNEQFF
J gene: TRBJ1-1; V gene: TRBV5-4; CDR3 protein: CASSSGSGLNTEAFF
J gene: TRBJ1-1; V gene: TRBV5-6; CDR3 protein: CASSLTGGAEAFF
J gene: TRBJ2-3; V gene: TRBV13; CDR3 protein: CASSLRTMTDTQYF
J gene: TRBJ1-1; V gene: TRBV6-1; CDR3 protein: CASSARQGTNTEAFF
J gene: TRBJ2-7; V gene: TRBV5-1; CDR3 protein: CASSLFGLDYEQYF
J gene: TRBJ2-6; V gene: TRBV19; CDR3 protein: CASSTGQASGANVLTF
J gene: TRBJ1-1; V gene: TRBV28; CDR3 protein: CASSSDGSTEAFF